This TCR beta chain appears in the sequencing data of a study of breast tumors, draining lymph nodes, adjacent tissues. Study-level results: Tumor TCR diversity was below lymph nodes but above nontumor tissue. Luminal-like breast cancer showed significantly higher tumor–nontumor repertoire similarity than basal-like.

TCRdb analysed the multiplex PCR reads with MiXCR anew, one entry per CDR3 protein. Seen here are 150,000 to 200,000 distinct CDR3 sequences, around 33% observed once, and the top ten hold around 4%. In regard to this clonotype: Its antigen is unknown. This may be a read error, as it is one base from a much larger clone.

Breast cancer patients provided tissue from their axillary draining lymph nodes. The CDR3 is made up of 11 amino acids. This chain connects TRBV12-3 or TRBV12-4 to TRBJ2-1, with D unclear. The source material was axillary lymph node tissue. The receptor was isolated from a female donor with breast cancer. Some clones in this sample may be carry-over from other donors' samples. CDR3 nucleotide sequence: TGTGCCAGCAGGATTTACAATGGGCAGTTCTTC. It specifies CASRIYNGQFF.